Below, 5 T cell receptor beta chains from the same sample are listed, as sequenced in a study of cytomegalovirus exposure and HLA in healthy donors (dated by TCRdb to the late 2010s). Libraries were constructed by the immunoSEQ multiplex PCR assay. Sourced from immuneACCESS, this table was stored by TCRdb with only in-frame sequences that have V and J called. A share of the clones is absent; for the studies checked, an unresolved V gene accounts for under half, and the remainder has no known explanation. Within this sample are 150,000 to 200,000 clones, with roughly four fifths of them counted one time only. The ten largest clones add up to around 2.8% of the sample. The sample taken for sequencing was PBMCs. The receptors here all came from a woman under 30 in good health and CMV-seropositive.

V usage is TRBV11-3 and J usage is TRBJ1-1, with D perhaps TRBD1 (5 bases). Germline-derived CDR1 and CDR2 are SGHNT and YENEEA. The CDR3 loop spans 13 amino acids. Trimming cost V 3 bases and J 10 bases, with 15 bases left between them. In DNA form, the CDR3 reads TGTGCCAGCAGCTTTAATGCAGGAGGGACAGCTTTCTTT. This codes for CASSFNAGGTAFF. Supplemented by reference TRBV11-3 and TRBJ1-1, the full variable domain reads EAGVVQSPRYKIIEKKQPVAFWCNPISGHNTLYWYLQNLGQGPELLIRYENEEAVDDSQLPKDRFSAERLKGVDSTLKIQPAELGDSAVYLCASSFNAGGTAFFGQGTRLTVV.

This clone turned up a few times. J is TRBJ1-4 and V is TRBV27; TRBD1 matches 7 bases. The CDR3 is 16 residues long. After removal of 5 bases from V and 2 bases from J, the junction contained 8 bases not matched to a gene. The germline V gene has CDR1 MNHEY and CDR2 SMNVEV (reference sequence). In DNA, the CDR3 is TGTGCCAGCAGTCCCCGTATACAGGGGACTAATGAAAAACTGTTTTTT. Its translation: CASSPRIQGTNEKLFF.

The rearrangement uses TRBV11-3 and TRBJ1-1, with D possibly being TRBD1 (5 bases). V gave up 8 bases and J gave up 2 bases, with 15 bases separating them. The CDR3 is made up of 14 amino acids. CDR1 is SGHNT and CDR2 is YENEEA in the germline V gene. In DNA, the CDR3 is TGTGCCAGCCTAACAGGAGGGACTAACACTGAAGCTTTCTTT. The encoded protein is CASLTGGTNTEAFF.

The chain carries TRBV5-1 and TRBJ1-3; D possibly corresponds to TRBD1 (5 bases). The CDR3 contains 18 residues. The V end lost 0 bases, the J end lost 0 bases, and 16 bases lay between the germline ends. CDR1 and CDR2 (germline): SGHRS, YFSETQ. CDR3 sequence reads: CASSLGHGGWGSGNTIYF. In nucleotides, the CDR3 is TGCGCCAGCAGCTTGGGACACGGGGGATGGGGCTCTGGAAACACCATATATTTT.

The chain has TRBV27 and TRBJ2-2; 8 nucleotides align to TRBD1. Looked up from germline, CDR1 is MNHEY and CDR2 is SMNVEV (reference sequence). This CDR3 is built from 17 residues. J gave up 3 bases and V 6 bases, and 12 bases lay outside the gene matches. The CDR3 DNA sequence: TGTGCCAGCAGCCCCCGAACCCGGACAGGGTACACCGGGGAGCTGTTTTTT. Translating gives CASSPRTRTGYTGELFF.